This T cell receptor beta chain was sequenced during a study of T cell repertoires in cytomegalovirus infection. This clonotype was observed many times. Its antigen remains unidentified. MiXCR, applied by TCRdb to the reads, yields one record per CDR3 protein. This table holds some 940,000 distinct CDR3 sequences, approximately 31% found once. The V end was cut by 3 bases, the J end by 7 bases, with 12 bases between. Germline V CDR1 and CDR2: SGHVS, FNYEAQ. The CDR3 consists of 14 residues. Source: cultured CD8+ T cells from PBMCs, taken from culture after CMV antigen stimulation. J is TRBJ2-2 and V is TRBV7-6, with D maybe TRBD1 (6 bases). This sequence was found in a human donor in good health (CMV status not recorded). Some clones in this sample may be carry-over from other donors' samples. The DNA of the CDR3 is TGTGCCAGCAGCTTTGAACAGGGAAGCGGGGAGCTGTTTTTT. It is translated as CASSFEQGSGELFF.